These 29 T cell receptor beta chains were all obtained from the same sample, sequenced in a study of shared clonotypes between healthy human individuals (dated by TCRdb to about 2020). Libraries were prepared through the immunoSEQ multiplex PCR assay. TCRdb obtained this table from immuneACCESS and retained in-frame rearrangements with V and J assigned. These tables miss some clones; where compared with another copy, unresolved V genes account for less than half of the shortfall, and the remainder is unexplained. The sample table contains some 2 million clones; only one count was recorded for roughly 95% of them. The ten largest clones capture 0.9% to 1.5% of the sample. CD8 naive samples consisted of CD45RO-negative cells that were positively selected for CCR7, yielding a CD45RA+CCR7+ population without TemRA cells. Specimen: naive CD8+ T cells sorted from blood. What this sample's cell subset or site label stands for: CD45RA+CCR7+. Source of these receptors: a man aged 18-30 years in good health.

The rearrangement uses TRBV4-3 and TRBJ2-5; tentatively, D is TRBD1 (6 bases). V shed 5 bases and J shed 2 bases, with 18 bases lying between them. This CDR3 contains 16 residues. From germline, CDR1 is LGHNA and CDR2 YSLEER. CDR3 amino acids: CASSYLQGPSQETQYF. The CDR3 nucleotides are TGCGCCAGCAGCTACTTACAGGGTCCTTCTCAAGAGACCCAGTACTTC.

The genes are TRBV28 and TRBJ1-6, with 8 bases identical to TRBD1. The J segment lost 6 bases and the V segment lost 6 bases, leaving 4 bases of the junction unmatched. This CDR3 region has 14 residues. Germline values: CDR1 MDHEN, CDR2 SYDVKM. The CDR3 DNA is TGTGCCAGCAGCCTCACAGGGGGTAATTCACCCCTCCACTTT. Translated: CASSLTGGNSPLHF.

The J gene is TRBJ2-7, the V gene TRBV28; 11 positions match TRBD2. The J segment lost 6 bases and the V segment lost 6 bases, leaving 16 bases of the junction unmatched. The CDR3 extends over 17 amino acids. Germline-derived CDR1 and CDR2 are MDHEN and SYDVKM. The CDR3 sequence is CASSIRVTSGAFGEQYF. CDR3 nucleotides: TGTGCCAGCAGCATAAGGGTGACTAGCGGGGCCTTCGGCGAGCAGTACTTC.

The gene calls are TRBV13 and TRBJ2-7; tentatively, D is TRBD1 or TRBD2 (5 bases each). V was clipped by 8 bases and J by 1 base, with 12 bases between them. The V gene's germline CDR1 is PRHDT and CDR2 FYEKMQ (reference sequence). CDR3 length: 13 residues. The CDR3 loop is CASRDGLSYEQYF. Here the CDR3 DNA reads TGTGCCAGCCGGGACGGTCTTTCCTACGAGCAGTACTTC. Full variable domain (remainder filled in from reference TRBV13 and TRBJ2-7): AAGVIQSPRHLIKEKRETATLKCYPIPRHDTVYWYQQGPGQDPQFLISFYEKMQSDKGSIPDRFSAQQFSDYHSELNMSSLELGDSALYFCASRDGLSYEQYFGPGTRLTVT.

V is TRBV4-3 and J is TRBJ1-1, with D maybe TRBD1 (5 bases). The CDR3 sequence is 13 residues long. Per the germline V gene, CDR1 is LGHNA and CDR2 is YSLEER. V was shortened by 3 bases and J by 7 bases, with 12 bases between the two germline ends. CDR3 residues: CASSQTRQSEAFF. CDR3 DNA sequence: TGCGCCAGCAGCCAGACTCGACAGAGTGAAGCTTTCTTT.

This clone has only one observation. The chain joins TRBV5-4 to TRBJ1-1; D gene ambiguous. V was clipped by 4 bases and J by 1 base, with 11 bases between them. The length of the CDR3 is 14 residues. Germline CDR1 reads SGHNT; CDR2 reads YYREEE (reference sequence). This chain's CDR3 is CASSPRTSNTEAFF. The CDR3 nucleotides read TGTGCCAGCAGCCCCAGGACTTCGAACACTGAAGCTTTCTTT. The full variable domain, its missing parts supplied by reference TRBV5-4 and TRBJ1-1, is ETGVTQSPTHLIKTRGQQVTLRCSSQSGHNTVSWYQQALGQGPQFIFQYYREEENGRGNFPPRFSGLQFPNYSSELNVNALELDDSALYLCASSPRTSNTEAFFGQGTRLTVV.

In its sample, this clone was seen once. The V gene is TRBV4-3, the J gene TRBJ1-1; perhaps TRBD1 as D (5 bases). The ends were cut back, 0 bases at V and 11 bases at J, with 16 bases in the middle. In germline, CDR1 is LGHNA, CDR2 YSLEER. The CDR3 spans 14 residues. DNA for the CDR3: TGCGCCAGCAGCCAAGATTTGAGCTTAGGGGAGGCTTTCTTT. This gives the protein CASSQDLSLGEAFF.

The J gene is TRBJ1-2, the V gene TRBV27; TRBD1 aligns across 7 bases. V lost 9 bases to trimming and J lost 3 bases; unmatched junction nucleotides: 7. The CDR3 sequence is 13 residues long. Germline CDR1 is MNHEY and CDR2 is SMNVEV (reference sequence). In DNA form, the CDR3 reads TGTGCCAGTAAGACAGGGAGGGACTATGGCTACACCTTC. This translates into CASKTGRDYGYTF.

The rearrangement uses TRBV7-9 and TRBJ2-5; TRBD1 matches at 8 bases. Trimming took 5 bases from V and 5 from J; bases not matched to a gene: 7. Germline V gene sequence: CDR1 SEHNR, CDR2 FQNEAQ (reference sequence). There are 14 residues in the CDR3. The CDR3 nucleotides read TGTGCCAGCAGCCCCACAGGGGGTAGGGAGACCCAGTACTTC. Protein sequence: CASSPTGGRETQYF.

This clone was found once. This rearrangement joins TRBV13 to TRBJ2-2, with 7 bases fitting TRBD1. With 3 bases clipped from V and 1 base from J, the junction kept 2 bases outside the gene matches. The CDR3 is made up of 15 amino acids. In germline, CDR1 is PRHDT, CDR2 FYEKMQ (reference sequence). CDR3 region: CASSLGQMNTGELFF. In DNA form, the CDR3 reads TGTGCCAGCAGCTTGGGACAGATGAACACCGGGGAGCTGTTTTTT.

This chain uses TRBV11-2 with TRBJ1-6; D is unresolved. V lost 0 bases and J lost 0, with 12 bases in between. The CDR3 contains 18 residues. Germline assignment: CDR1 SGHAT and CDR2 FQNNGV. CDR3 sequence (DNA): TGTGCCAGCAGCTTAGATCTAATGGACCGCTCCTATAATTCACCCCTCCACTTT. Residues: CASSLDLMDRSYNSPLHF.

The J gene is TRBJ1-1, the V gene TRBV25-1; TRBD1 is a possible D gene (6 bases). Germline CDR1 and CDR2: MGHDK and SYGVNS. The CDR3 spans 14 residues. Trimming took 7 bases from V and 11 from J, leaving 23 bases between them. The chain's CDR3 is CASNSGTWEVEAFF. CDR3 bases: TGTGCCAGCAATTCGGGGACATGGGAAGTTGAGGCTTTCTTT.

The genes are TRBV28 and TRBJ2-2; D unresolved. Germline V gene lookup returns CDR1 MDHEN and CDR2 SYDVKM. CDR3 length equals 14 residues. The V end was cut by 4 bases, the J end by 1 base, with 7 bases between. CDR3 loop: CASSSRRNTGELFF. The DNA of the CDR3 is TGTGCCAGCAGTTCCCGTAGGAACACCGGGGAGCTGTTTTTT. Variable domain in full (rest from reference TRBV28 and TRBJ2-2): DVKVTQSSRYLVKRTGEKVFLECVQDMDHENMFWYRQDPGLGLRLIYFSYDVKMKEKGDIPEGYSVSREKKERFSLILESASTNQTSMYLCASSSRRNTGELFFGEGSRLTVL.

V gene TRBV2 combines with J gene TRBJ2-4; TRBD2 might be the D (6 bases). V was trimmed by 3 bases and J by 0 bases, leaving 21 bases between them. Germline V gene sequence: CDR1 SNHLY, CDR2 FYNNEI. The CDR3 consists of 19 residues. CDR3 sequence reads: CASSDAGITGGLAKNIQYF. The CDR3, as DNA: TGTGCCAGCAGTGACGCGGGGATTACTGGAGGACTAGCCAAAAACATTCAGTACTTC.

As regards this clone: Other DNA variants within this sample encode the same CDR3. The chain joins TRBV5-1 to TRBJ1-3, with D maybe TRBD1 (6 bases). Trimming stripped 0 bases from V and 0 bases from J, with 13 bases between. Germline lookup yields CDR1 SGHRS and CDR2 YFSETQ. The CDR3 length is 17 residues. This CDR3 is CASSLEIQGFSGNTIYF. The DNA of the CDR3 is TGCGCCAGCAGCTTGGAAATACAGGGTTTCTCTGGAAACACCATATATTTT. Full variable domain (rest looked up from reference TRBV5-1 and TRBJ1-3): KAGVTQTPRYLIKTRGQQVTLSCSPISGHRSVSWYQQTPGQGLQFLFEYFSETQRNKGNFPGRFSGRQFSNSRSEMNVSTLELGDSALYLCASSLEIQGFSGNTIYFGEGSWLTVV.

The CDR3 DNA reads TGTGCCAGCACCCTCAGAGGTGGAGAATTTAACTATGGCTACACCTTC. Encoded protein: CASTLRGGEFNYGYTF. The genes are TRBV2 and TRBJ1-2; D ambiguous. Germline assignment: CDR1 SNHLY and CDR2 FYNNEI. Deletions cut 7 bases from V and 1 base from J, with 19 bases between. The CDR3 consists of 16 residues.

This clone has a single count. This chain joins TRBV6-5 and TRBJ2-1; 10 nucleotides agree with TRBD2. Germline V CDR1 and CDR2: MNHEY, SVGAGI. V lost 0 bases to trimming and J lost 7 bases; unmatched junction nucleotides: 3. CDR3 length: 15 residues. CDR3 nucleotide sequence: TGTGCCAGCAGTTACTCGACTAGCGGGCTGAATGAGCAGTTCTTC. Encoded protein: CASSYSTSGLNEQFF.

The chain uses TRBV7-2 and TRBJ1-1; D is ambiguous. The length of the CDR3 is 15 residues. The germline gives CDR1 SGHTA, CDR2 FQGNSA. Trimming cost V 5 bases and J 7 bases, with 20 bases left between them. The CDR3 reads CASSPRGLTEIEAFF. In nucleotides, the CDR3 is TGTGCCAGCAGCCCCCGAGGACTTACCGAGATTGAAGCTTTCTTT. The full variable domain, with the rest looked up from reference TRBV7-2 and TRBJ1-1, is GAGVSQSPSNKVTEKGKDVELRCDPISGHTALYWYRQSLGQGLEFLIYFQGNSAPDKSGLPSDRFSAERTGGSVSTLTIQRTQQEDSAVYLCASSPRGLTEIEAFFGQGTRLTVV.

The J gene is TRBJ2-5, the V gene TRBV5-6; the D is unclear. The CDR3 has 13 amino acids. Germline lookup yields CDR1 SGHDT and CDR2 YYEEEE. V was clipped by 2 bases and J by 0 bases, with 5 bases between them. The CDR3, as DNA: TGTGCCAGCAGCTTAAGCAACCAAGAGACCCAGTACTTC. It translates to CASSLSNQETQYF.

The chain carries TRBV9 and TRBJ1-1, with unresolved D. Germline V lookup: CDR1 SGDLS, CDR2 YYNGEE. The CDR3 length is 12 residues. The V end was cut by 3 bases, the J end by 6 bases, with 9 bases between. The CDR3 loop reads CASSDLSPEAFF. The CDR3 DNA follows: TGTGCCAGCAGCGATCTATCCCCTGAAGCTTTCTTT.

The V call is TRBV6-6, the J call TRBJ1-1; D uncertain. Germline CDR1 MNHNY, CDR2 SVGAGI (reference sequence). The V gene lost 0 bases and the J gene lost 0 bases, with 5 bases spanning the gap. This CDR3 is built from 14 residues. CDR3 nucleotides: TGTGCCAGCAGTTACTCGAAGGTGAACACTGAAGCTTTCTTT. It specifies CASSYSKVNTEAFF.

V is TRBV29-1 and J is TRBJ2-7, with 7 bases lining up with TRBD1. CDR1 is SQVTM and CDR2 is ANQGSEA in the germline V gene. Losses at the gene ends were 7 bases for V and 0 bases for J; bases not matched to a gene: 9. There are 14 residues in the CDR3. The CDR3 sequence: CSATDRSGSYEQYF. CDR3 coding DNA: TGCAGCGCAACGGACAGGTCGGGCTCCTACGAGCAGTACTTC.

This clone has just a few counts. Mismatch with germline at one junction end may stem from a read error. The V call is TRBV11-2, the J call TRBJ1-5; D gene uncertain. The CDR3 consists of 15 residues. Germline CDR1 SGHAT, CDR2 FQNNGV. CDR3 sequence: CASSVDADSNQPQHF. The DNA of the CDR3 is TGTGCCAGCAGCGTAGACGCAGATAGCAATCAGCCCCAGCATTTT.

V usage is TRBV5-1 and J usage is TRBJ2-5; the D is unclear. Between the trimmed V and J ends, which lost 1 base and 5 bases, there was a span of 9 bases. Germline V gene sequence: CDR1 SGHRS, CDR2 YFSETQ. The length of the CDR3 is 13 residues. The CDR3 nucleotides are TGCGCCAGCAGCTTGTTGGTCGGGGAGACCCAGTACTTC. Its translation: CASSLLVGETQYF.

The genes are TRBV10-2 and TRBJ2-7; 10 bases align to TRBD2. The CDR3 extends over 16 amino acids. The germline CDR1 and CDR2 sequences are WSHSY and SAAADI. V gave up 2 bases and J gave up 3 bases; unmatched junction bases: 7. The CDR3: CASSEGTSEDHYEQYF. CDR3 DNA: TGCGCCAGCAGTGAGGGGACTAGCGAGGACCACTACGAGCAGTACTTC.

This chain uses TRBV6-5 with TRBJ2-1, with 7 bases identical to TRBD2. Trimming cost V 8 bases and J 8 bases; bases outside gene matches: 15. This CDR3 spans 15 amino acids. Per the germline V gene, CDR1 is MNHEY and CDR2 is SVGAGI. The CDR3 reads CASGAATSYLDEQFF. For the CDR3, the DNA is TGTGCCAGCGGAGCGGCGACTAGCTATCTAGATGAGCAGTTCTTC.

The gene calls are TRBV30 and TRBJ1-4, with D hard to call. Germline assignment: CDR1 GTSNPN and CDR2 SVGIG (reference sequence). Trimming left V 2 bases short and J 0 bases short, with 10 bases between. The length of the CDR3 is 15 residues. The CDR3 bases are TGTGCCTGGAGTTATCTGGCAGCAACTAATGAAAAACTGTTTTTT. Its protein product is CAWSYLAATNEKLFF.

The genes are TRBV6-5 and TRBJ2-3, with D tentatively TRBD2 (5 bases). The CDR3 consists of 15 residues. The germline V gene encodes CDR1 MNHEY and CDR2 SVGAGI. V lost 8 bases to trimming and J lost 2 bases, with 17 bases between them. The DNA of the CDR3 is TGTGCCAGCCGACGGGAAAACTCCCCCACAGATACGCAGTATTTT. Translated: CASRRENSPTDTQYF.

CDR3 sequence (DNA): TGCACCAGCAGCCAAGATCCTCTGCGGGGGGGAGGCCAAGAGACCCAGTACTTC. Protein sequence: CTSSQDPLRGGGQETQYF. The genes are TRBV1 and TRBJ2-5; the table calls TRBD2, which could not be checked here. TRBV1 has pseudogene status. The CDR3 consists of 18 residues.